The 8 T cell receptor beta chains given below trace back to one sample, sequenced in a study of blood T cells in healthy people across ages. The use of a sample-barcoded 5' primer and a J-beta primer mix characterized a second PCR of about 6 to 12 cycles. TCRdb reprocessed the 5' RACE reads via MiXCR and lists one record per CDR3 protein. This repertoire shows more than 1,000,000 distinct CDR3 sequences, 25% found once; its top ten account for around 0.75%. The same sample was also studied in work on T cells of mothers and their children.

The sequencing sample was made of blood. The receptors stem from a girl aged 2 to 9 in good health.

The chain has TRBV7-8 and TRBJ1-3; D is ambiguous. The V and J ends lost 1 base and 5 bases respectively, with 12 bases between them. From germline, CDR1 is SGHVS and CDR2 FQNEAQ. CDR3 size: 15 residues. The CDR3 sequence: CASSLVEGYRNTIYF. Written as DNA, the CDR3 is TGTGCCAGCAGCTTAGTAGAGGGATACAGAAACACCATATATTTT.

The CDR3 is CASRPGQGYTF. The CDR3 DNA follows: TGTGCCAGCAGGCCGGGGCAAGGCTACACCTTC. V is TRBV6-6 and J is TRBJ1-2, with D possibly TRBD1 on 5 matching bases. Trimming took off 6 bases at V and 8 bases at J, with 10 bases between the two ends. Looked up from germline, CDR1 is MNHNY and CDR2 is SVGAGI (reference sequence). This CDR3 has 11 residues.

This chain uses TRBV5-1 with TRBJ1-2, with TRBD1 as a possible D gene (6 bases). The CDR3 contains 13 residues. V dropped 7 bases and J dropped 8 bases, with 18 bases sitting between them. The germline V gene encodes CDR1 SGHRS and CDR2 YFSETQ. DNA of the CDR3: TGCGCCAGCGCCCGGGACACTCCTTACGGCTACACCTTC. This codes for CASARDTPYGYTF. Supplemented by reference TRBV5-1 and TRBJ1-2, the full variable domain reads KAGVTQTPRYLIKTRGQQVTLSCSPISGHRSVSWYQQTPGQGLQFLFEYFSETQRNKGNFPGRFSGRQFSNSRSEMNVSTLELGDSALYLCASARDTPYGYTFGSGTRLTVV.

This clonotype turned up a few times. J is TRBJ1-1 and V is TRBV12-3 or TRBV12-4; D is unclear. The CDR3 contains 17 residues. The V gene lost 1 base and the J gene lost 3 bases, with 18 bases spanning the gap. Written as DNA, the CDR3 is TGTGCCAGCAGTTTAGGCGGACCATTAATCCGGGACACTGAAGCTTTCTTT. This sequence encodes CASSLGGPLIRDTEAFF.

The chain links TRBV5-1 to TRBJ2-5; TRBD2 is a possible D gene (6 bases). This CDR3 spans 14 amino acids. CDR1 SGHRS and CDR2 YFSETQ come from the germline V gene. The V and J ends lost 1 base and 4 bases respectively, with 11 bases between them. CDR3 bases: TGCGCCAGCAGCTTGTCTAGCGAGGTAGAGACCCAGTACTTC. Protein sequence: CASSLSSEVETQYF. The variable domain in full, with the rest retrieved from reference TRBV5-1 and TRBJ2-5, is KAGVTQTPRYLIKTRGQQVTLSCSPISGHRSVSWYQQTPGQGLQFLFEYFSETQRNKGNFPGRFSGRQFSNSRSEMNVSTLELGDSALYLCASSLSSEVETQYFGPGTRLLVL.

The chain recombines TRBV7-9 with TRBJ2-5; possibly TRBD1 or TRBD2 for D (5 bases each). The CDR3 covers 14 residues. V lost 5 bases and J 2 bases, leaving 12 bases between the germline ends. The germline V gene has CDR1 SEHNR and CDR2 FQNEAQ (reference sequence). The CDR3 DNA follows: TGTGCCAGCAGCACGGGACGCAGACAAGAGACCCAGTACTTC. Amino acid sequence: CASSTGRRQETQYF. Together with reference TRBV7-9 and TRBJ2-5, the CDR3 gives the full variable domain: DTGVSQNPRHKITKRGQNVTFRCDPISEHNRLYWYRQTLGQGPEFLTYFQNEAQLEKSRLLSDRFSAERPKGSFSTLEIQRTEQGDSAMYLCASSTGRRQETQYFGPGTRLLVL.

V and J are TRBV5-1 and TRBJ2-1; D possibly matches TRBD1 or TRBD2 (5 bases each). Germline CDR1 SGHRS, CDR2 YFSETQ. This CDR3 region has 15 residues. Trimming took off 3 bases at V and 0 bases at J, with 10 bases between the two ends. CDR3 nucleotides: TGCGCCAGCAGCTACGGGGCCCTCTCCTACAATGAGCAGTTCTTC. As protein: CASSYGALSYNEQFF.

This chain links TRBV18 with TRBJ2-7; D is possibly TRBD1 or TRBD2 (5 bases each). The germline V gene encodes CDR1 KGHSH and CDR2 LQKENI. The V end lost 6 bases, the J end lost 3 bases, and 15 bases lay between the germline ends. CDR3 size: 14 residues. The CDR3 here is CASSHRTDFYEQYF. Written as DNA, the CDR3 is TGTGCCAGCTCCCACAGGACTGATTTCTACGAGCAGTACTTC.